The subject of this entry is one T cell receptor (beta chain). Participants came from fewer than 25 US areas, aged roughly 18 to 89 years. The data stem from a study of blood T cell repertoires in COVID-19. Study-wide context: In each case, the material was cDNA or gDNA derived from T cells, B-cell-depleted T cells, or PBMCs.

The protocol was immunoSEQ multiplex PCR, while the TCRdb copy is restricted to in-frame clones and leaves out a portion. This table holds around 370,000 clones, more than 75% found once. Germline V gives CDR1 SGHRS, CDR2 YFSETQ. The CDR3 loop spans 14 amino acids. V dropped 3 bases and J dropped 5 bases, with 14 bases sitting between them. The source material was PBMCs or T cells enriched from blood (not recorded which). This receptor was obtained from a woman aged 18-30 years who had recovered from COVID-19. This chain connects TRBV5-1 to TRBJ2-5; D is possibly TRBD1 (7 bases). For the CDR3, the DNA is TGCGCCAGCAGCTCGTCAGGGGGGATGGAGACCCAGTACTTC. Translation gives CASSSSGGMETQYF. The complete variable domain, with remaining parts taken from reference TRBV5-1 and TRBJ2-5, reads KAGVTQTPRYLIKTRGQQVTLSCSPISGHRSVSWYQQTPGQGLQFLFEYFSETQRNKGNFPGRFSGRQFSNSRSEMNVSTLELGDSALYLCASSSSGGMETQYFGPGTRLLVL.